What follows are 19 T cell receptor beta chains derived from one specimen sequenced in a study of OX40 agonist ivuxolimab in advanced cancers. Assay used: immunoSEQ multiplex PCR; TCRdb lists only in-frame clones, some missing. The data show about 36,000 clones, with approximately 80% seen just once and 11% held by the top ten. Material: CD4+ or CD8+ T cells sorted from blood, obtained in a trial of the OX40 agonist ivuxolimab. Receptors originate from an adult with an advanced solid tumor such as melanoma, head and neck, liver or kidney cancer.

V and J are TRBV5-4 and TRBJ1-1; the D gene is possibly TRBD1 (5 bases). The germline V gene encodes CDR1 SGHNT and CDR2 YYREEE (reference sequence). With 4 bases removed from V and 0 bases from J, the gap between germline ends came to 10 bases. The CDR3 loop spans 14 amino acids. The CDR3 reads CASSRQYMNTEAFF. The DNA for the CDR3 is TGTGCCAGCAGCCGACAGTACATGAACACTGAAGCTTTCTTT.

This sequence joins TRBV11-2 and TRBJ2-5; D is undetermined. The DNA matches TRBJ2-7 better at its end, which makes the J call doubtful. The CDR3 is 11 residues long. Germline CDR1 reads SGHAT; CDR2 reads FQNNGV. CDR3 loop: CASSISYEQYF. The CDR3 DNA reads TGTGCCAGCAGCATCTCCTACGAGCAGTACTTC.

This clone was seen only a few times. The V and J genes are TRBV6-5 and TRBJ1-2; TRBD1 aligns across 9 bases. V shed 5 bases, J shed 10 bases, and the junction held 8 bases outside the gene matches. The CDR3 is 13 amino acids. Germline CDR1 and CDR2: MNHEY and SVGAGI. Here the CDR3 reads CASSPKYRGLYTF. The CDR3 DNA follows: TGTGCCAGCAGTCCGAAATACAGGGGGCTCTACACCTTC.

This clone was seen once. V usage is TRBV28 and J usage is TRBJ2-7; D is tentatively TRBD1 or TRBD2 (5 bases each). CDR1 is MDHEN and CDR2 is SYDVKM in the germline V gene. The CDR3 loop spans 16 amino acids. V gave up 4 bases and J gave up 4 bases, with 20 bases separating them. As DNA, the CDR3 is TGTGCCAGCAGTTCTGTTCCCCATGGGGGAAATTACGAGCAGTACTTC. It is translated as CASSSVPHGGNYEQYF.

This clone occurred a few times. J is TRBJ2-1 and V is TRBV2; D unclear. Germline-derived CDR1 and CDR2 are SNHLY and FYNNEI. Trimming stripped 6 bases from V and 8 bases from J, with 20 bases between. The CDR3 runs to 15 residues. CDR3: CASSLTNLEPYEQFF. CDR3 in DNA: TGTGCCAGCAGCTTAACTAACCTGGAGCCCTATGAGCAGTTCTTC.

In DNA form, the CDR3 reads TGTGCCAGCAGTGTTGGGAGCGGGTTGAACAATGGCTACACCTTC. Protein sequence: CASSVGSGLNNGYTF. This chain links TRBV2 with TRBJ1-2; the D is unclear. The CDR3 extends over 15 amino acids. V lost 4 bases and J lost 6, with 18 bases in between. Germline V gene lookup returns CDR1 SNHLY and CDR2 FYNNEI.

The chain recombines TRBV13 with TRBJ2-5; 7 bases are a match to TRBD2. The J call may be incorrect, as the DNA end agrees better with TRBJ2-7. CDR3 size: 15 residues. The V gene's germline CDR1 is PRHDT and CDR2 FYEKMQ (reference sequence). This CDR3 reads CASSPLGRGSDEQYF. CDR3 sequence (DNA): TGTGCCAGCAGCCCTCTGGGGAGGGGTAGCGACGAGCAGTACTTC.

This clone has only one observation. The rearrangement joins TRBV5-4 to TRBJ1-1, with D possibly being TRBD1 (6 bases). Germline CDR1 reads SGHNT; CDR2 reads YYREEE (reference sequence). The CDR3 runs to 14 residues. V was pared by 0 bases and J by 3 bases, with 9 bases between. In DNA form, the CDR3 reads TGTGCCAGCAGCTTGGGGGGGGGCCACACTGAAGCTTTCTTT. Its translation: CASSLGGGHTEAFF. The full variable domain, its missing parts supplied by reference TRBV5-4 and TRBJ1-1, is ETGVTQSPTHLIKTRGQQVTLRCSSQSGHNTVSWYQQALGQGPQFIFQYYREEENGRGNFPPRFSGLQFPNYSSELNVNALELDDSALYLCASSLGGGHTEAFFGQGTRLTVV.

The chain employs TRBV5-6 and TRBJ1-1, with no clear D. V shed 5 bases and J shed 1 base, with 12 bases lying between them. Germline V gene sequence: CDR1 SGHDT, CDR2 YYEEEE. There are 14 residues in the CDR3. The CDR3 nucleotides read TGTGCCAGCAGTATTGGACCAGAGAACACTGAAGCTTTCTTT. Translating it yields CASSIGPENTEAFF.

The chain has TRBV5-1 and TRBJ2-5; 9 bases map to TRBD1. The trim removed 7 bases at V and 5 bases at J, leaving 18 bases unmatched. Germline values: CDR1 SGHRS, CDR2 YFSETQ. This CDR3 region has 17 residues. The CDR3 spells CASRGSQGAGKVETQYF. In nucleotides, the CDR3 is TGCGCCAGCCGAGGTTCACAGGGGGCGGGGAAAGTGGAGACCCAGTACTTC.

J is TRBJ1-1 and V is TRBV6-1, with 9 bases fitting TRBD1. The CDR3 totals 15 residues. V was clipped by 11 bases and J by 0 bases; unmatched bases: 10. Germline CDR1 and CDR2: MNHNS and SASEGT. DNA of the CDR3: TGTGCCGGGGCTCGGACAGGGGTTTTGAACACTGAAGCTTTCTTT. Its protein is CAGARTGVLNTEAFF.

The chain employs TRBV5-8 and TRBJ1-1; no reliable D call. CDR3 length equals 14 residues. V was trimmed by 7 bases and J by 4 bases, leaving 17 bases between them. Looked up from germline, CDR1 is SGHTS and CDR2 is YDEGEE. The CDR3 loop reads CASYILTRITEAFF. The DNA of the CDR3 is TGTGCCAGCTATATACTCACGCGGATCACTGAAGCTTTCTTT.

This rearrangement joins TRBV4-2 to TRBJ2-3; D gene uncertain. Germline CDR1 LGHNA, CDR2 YNFKEQ. V shed 1 base and J shed 4 bases, with 3 bases lying between them. The CDR3 runs to 12 residues. CDR3 loop: CASSQAADTQYF. The CDR3 bases are TGTGCCAGCAGCCAAGCGGCAGATACGCAGTATTTT.

In its sample, this clone is medium-sized. The chain recombines TRBV30 with TRBJ2-2; the D gene could be TRBD1 or TRBD2 (5 bases each). V was trimmed by 6 bases and J by 3 bases, leaving 11 bases between them. Germline V CDR1 and CDR2: GTSNPN, SVGIG (reference sequence). This CDR3 is 13 amino acids long. The CDR3 sequence is CACGAYDTGELFF. The CDR3 DNA reads TGTGCCTGCGGGGCCTACGACACCGGGGAGCTGTTTTTT. The full variable domain, its missing parts supplied by reference TRBV30 and TRBJ2-2, is SQTIHQWPATLVQPVGSPLSLECTVEGTSNPNLYWYRQAAGRGLQLLFYSVGIGQISSEVPQNLSASRPQDRQFILSSKKLLLSDSGFYLCACGAYDTGELFFGEGSRLTVL.

The J gene is TRBJ1-1, the V gene TRBV20-1, with D perhaps TRBD1 (5 bases). V dropped 4 bases and J dropped 6 bases, with 9 bases sitting between them. The CDR3 spans 11 residues. Germline CDR1 and CDR2: DFQATT and SNEGSKA (reference sequence). CDR3 sequence: CSAIPGAEAFF. The CDR3 bases are TGCAGTGCTATCCCGGGGGCTGAAGCTTTCTTT.

This chain uses TRBV7-9 with TRBJ2-7; D possibly corresponds to TRBD2 (5 bases). V was cut by 3 bases and J by 2 bases, with 11 bases left in between. Germline-derived CDR1 and CDR2 are SEHNR and FQNEAQ (reference sequence). This CDR3 contains 14 residues. The CDR3 sequence: CASSLLAGTYEQYF. CDR3 DNA sequence: TGTGCCAGCAGCTTGTTGGCCGGGACCTACGAGCAGTACTTC.

V usage is TRBV10-2 and J usage is TRBJ2-7; D is perhaps TRBD2 (7 bases). CDR3 length equals 15 residues. Trimming left V 1 base short and J 3 bases short, with 13 bases between. The germline V gene has CDR1 WSHSY and CDR2 SAAADI. The CDR3 loop reads CASSEYGGGDYEQYF. In DNA, the CDR3 is TGCGCCAGCAGTGAGTACGGAGGGGGGGACTACGAGCAGTACTTC.

The rearrangement links TRBV27 to TRBJ1-2; 7 bases line up with TRBD1. V lost 5 bases to trimming and J lost 3 bases; unmatched junction nucleotides: 6. The CDR3 contains 14 residues. Germline lookup yields CDR1 MNHEY and CDR2 SMNVEV (reference sequence). The CDR3: CASSRTGVYYGYTF. The CDR3 nucleotides are TGTGCCAGCAGTAGAACAGGGGTATACTATGGCTACACCTTC.

The chain is built from TRBV4-2 and TRBJ1-1, with D tentatively TRBD1 (6 bases). The germline V gene has CDR1 LGHNA and CDR2 YNFKEQ. The CDR3 contains 15 residues. Trimming removed 1 base at V and 0 bases at J, with 9 bases between. The DNA of the CDR3 is TGTGCCAGCAGCCAAGGGACAGAGATGAACACTGAAGCTTTCTTT. It codes for CASSQGTEMNTEAFF.